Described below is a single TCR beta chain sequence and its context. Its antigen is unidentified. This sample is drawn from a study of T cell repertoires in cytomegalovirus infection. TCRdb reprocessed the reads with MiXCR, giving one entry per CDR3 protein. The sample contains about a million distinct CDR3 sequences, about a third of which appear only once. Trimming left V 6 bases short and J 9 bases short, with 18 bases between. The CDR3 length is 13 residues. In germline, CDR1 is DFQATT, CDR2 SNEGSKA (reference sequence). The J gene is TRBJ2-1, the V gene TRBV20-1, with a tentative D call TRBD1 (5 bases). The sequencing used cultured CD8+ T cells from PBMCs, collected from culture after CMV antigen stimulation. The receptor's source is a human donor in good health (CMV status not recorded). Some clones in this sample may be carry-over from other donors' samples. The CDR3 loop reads CSAVQALLGEQFF. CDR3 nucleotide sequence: TGCAGTGCCGTACAGGCTCTTTTGGGTGAGCAGTTCTTC.